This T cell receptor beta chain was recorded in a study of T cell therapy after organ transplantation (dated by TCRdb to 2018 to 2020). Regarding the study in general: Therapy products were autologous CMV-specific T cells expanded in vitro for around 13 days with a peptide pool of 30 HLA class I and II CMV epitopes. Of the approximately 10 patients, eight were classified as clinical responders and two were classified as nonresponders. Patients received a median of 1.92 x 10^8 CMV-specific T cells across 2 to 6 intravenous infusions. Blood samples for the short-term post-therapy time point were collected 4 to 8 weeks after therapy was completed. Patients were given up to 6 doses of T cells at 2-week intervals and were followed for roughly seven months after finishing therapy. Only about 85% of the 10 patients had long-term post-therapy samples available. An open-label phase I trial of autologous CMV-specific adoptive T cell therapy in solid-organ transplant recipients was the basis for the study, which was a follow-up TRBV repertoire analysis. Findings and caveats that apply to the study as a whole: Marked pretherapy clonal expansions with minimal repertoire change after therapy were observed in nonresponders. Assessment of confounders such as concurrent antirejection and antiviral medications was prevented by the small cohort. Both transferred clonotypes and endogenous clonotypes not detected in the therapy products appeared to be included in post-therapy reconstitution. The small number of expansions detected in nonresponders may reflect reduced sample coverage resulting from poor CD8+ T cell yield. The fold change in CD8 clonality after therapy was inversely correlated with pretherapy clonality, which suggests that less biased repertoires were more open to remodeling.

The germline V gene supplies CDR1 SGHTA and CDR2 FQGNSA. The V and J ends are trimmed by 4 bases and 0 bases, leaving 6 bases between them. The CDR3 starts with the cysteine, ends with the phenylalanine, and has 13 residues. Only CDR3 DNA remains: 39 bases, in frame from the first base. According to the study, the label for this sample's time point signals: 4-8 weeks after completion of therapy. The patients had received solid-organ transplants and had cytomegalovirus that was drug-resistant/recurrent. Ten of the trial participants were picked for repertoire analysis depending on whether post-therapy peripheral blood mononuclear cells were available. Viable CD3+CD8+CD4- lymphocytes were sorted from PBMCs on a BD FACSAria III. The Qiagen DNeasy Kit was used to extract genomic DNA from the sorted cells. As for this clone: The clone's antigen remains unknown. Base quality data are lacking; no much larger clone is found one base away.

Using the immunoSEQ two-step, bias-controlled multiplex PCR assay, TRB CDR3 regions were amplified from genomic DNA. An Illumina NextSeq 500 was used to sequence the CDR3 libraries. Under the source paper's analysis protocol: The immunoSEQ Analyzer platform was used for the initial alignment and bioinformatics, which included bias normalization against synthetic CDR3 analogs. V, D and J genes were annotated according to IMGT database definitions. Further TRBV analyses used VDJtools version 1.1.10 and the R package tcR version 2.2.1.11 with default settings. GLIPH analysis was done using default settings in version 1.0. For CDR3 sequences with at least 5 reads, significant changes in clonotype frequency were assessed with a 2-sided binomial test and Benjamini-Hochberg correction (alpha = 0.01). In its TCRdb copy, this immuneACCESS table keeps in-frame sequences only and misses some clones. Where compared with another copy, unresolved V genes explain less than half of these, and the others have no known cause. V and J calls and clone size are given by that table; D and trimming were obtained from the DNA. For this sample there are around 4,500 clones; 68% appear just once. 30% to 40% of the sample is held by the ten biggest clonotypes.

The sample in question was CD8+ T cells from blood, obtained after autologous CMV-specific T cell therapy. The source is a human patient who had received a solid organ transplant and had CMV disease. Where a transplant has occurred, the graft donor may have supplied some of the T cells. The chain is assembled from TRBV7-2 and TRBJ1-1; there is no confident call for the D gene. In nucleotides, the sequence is TGTGCCAGCAGCTGGGGTTTGAACACTGAAGCTTTCTTT. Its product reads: CASSWGLNTEAFF.